Described below is a single T cell receptor beta chain sequence and its context. TCR sequencing used cDNA made by reverse transcription of extracted RNA. Libraries were prepared by immunoSEQ multiplex PCR; TCRdb keeps only in-frame clonotypes and omits some of them. This sample has 130,000 to 150,000 clones, with around 51% found just once. This CDR3 is built from 16 residues. V was cut by 0 bases and J by 5 bases, with 14 bases left in between. The V gene's germline CDR1 is LNHNV and CDR2 YYDKDF (reference sequence). This sample is part of a study of CD8+ T cells in alopecia areata. Study in general: Tofacitinib ran 6 to 18 months, followed by 6 months off drug.

The sequenced sample was CD4+ T cells sorted from blood, obtained at week 0. The V call is TRBV15, the J call TRBJ1-3, with D unresolved. This clonotype was sampled from a human donor with alopecia areata. This CDR3 is CATSRDQTQSRNTIYF. The CDR3 region has the DNA TGTGCCACCAGCAGAGATCAGACCCAGAGTCGAAACACCATATATTTT.